This T cell receptor (beta chain) was recovered during a study of cytotoxic CD8 clonotypes in ibrutinib-treated CLL. Method: immunoSEQ multiplex PCR; TCRdb's copy keeps in-frame clones and lacks some. The sample lists roughly 220,000 clones, about three quarters occurring once. Sequencing used PBMCs, obtained after 12 months of ibrutinib treatment. The sequence derives from a human donor with chronic lymphocytic leukemia.

DNA for the CDR3: TGTGCCACCAAGGAAACTTATAACTATGGCTACACCTTC. Encoded protein: CATKETYNYGYTF. This chain joins TRBV28 and TRBJ1-2; no clear D gene. The V gene's germline CDR1 is MDHEN and CDR2 SYDVKM. The CDR3 contains 13 residues. Trimming took 10 bases from V and 1 from J, leaving 13 bases between them.